A selection of T cell receptor beta chains follows, all from one sample in a study of OX40 agonist ivuxolimab in advanced cancers. Profiled with immunoSEQ multiplex PCR; TCRdb holds only in-frame clones, not every one. The sample contains about 89,000 clones, 86% of which appear only once. The sample in question was CD4+ or CD8+ T cells sorted from blood, obtained in a trial of the OX40 agonist ivuxolimab. The receptors originated from an adult with an advanced solid tumor such as melanoma, head and neck, liver or kidney cancer. Each CDR3 is given with its conserved first and last residue.

v_call	cdr3_aa
TRBV9	CASSPGQGLTYEQYF
TRBV4-2	CASSRTGYDEQYF
TRBV4-2	CASSPQGKDGYTF
TRBV6-5	CASSYRSGSGHNEQFF
TRBV14	CASSQDQLRQGREKLFF
TRBV5-1	CASSPDRVETQYF
TRBV4-3	CASSQEAASNTGELFF
TRBV30	CAWSWDSAYEQYF
TRBV2	CASSETGGSGNTIYF
TRBV30	CAWNEELNTEAFF
TRBV7-8	CASSFGGLTRGNTEAFF
TRBV5-1	CASSSGNTVGGEQFF
TRBV6-5	CASRLLAGYNEQFF
TRBV7-2	CASSSGGIF
TRBV27	CASTDTQYF
TRBV2	CASTQGLQETQYF
TRBV6-5	CASNRQGKGSPLHF
TRBV30	CAWGTGVDEQFF
TRBV7-5	CARSTTTGEPGYGYTF
TRBV4-3	CASNKQVSSYNEQFF
TRBV6-4	CAITRVLPSRNEQYF
TRBV19	CASSIEGQGVQPQHF
TRBV7-2	CASSLVRDEQFF
TRBV5-4	CASSYPWEDGYTF
TRBV6-5	CASTSAGTGGGYTF
TRBV10-3	CATAGEETQYF
TRBV6-1	CASKPGPTYEQYF
TRBV5-1	CASSLGDSRNSPLHF
TRBV2	CASSGGLAGVTYEQYF
TRBV21-1	CASSLDGDRERPSSGNTIYF
TRBV7-7	CASSLTGDPYNEQFF
TRBV4-2	CASSQAGINNEQFF
TRBV5-1	CASSAGQLYGYTF
TRBV19	CASTDRGPNSPLHF
TRBV29-1	CSVYSGRGGTQYF
TRBV30	CAWSGSRGRSSYEQYF
TRBV7-2	CASSLMGVNTGELFF
TRBV7-2	CASSSQGTSTNEKLFF
TRBV2	CASSETRTLYEQYF
TRBV4-2	CASSQDGTGGSSYEQYF
TRBV7-2	CASSQGVDQPQHF
TRBV2	CASLVNTEAFF
TRBV7-9	CASSLDGVQPQHF
TRBV6-5	CASSYRYEQYF
TRBV5-4	CASSLEGFREQFF
TRBV19	CASSMGVPTDTQYF
TRBV2	CASSPGPPGAFF
TRBV18	CASSLSEALSGEQYF